Each of the 21 T cell receptor beta chains below was sequenced from the same sample in a study of blood T cell repertoires in COVID-19. Repertoires were generated with immunoSEQ multiplex PCR, while TCRdb's copy carries only in-frame clones and drops some. The sample lists around 190,000 clones, over 75% occurring once. Sequencing was performed on peripheral blood. These receptors all stem from a man aged 45-65 years with COVID-19, enrolled during active disease.

The chain employs TRBV6-5 and TRBJ1-3; 11 bases match TRBD1. The germline V gene has CDR1 MNHEY and CDR2 SVGAGI. This CDR3 has 15 amino acids. Trimming removed 11 bases from V and 0 bases from J; junction bases left unmatched: 6. The CDR3 coding sequence is TGTGCCGTCGGACAGGGGGCCTTCTCTGGAAACACCATATATTTT. Protein: CAVGQGAFSGNTIYF.

V gene TRBV9 combines with J gene TRBJ1-6, with 8 positions matching TRBD1. After removal of 3 bases from V and 7 bases from J, the junction contained 6 bases not matched to a gene. Germline V gene sequence: CDR1 SGDLS, CDR2 YYNGEE. The CDR3 extends over 15 amino acids. The DNA for the CDR3 is TGTGCCAGCAGCGGTGGGACAGGCGGAAATTCACCCCTCCACTTT. Protein sequence: CASSGGTGGNSPLHF.

The rearrangement joins TRBV12-3 or TRBV12-4 to TRBJ2-1, with 11 nucleotides matching TRBD2. V trimming: 11 bases; J trimming: 5 bases; junction bases outside the gene matches: 5. The CDR3 totals 13 residues. The CDR3 region has the DNA TGTGCCGGCGGGACTAGCGGTCACAATGAGCAGTTCTTC. It codes for CAGGTSGHNEQFF.

The gene calls are TRBV6-5 and TRBJ2-7, with D possibly TRBD1 on 5 matching bases. The germline V and J ends were trimmed by 2 bases and 5 bases, with 13 bases remaining between them. CDR1 is MNHEY and CDR2 is SVGAGI in the germline V gene. The CDR3 contains 14 residues. The DNA for the CDR3 is TGTGCCAGCAGTTACGGATCAAGGGGCCACGAGCAGTACTTC. Encoded protein: CASSYGSRGHEQYF.

The gene calls are TRBV10-1 and TRBJ2-5, with D possibly being TRBD1 (5 bases). Germline CDR1 and CDR2: WNHNN and SYGVQD (reference sequence). Trimming cost V 0 bases and J 1 base, with 9 bases left between them. The CDR3 spans 15 residues. The CDR3 region is CASSESMGPQETQYF. Here the CDR3 DNA reads TGCGCCAGCAGTGAGTCGATGGGGCCCCAAGAGACCCAGTACTTC.

The chain has TRBV6-2 or TRBV6-3 and TRBJ1-2, with 7 bases matching TRBD1. With 6 bases clipped from V and 7 bases from J, the junction kept 8 bases outside the gene matches. CDR1 and CDR2 (germline): MNHEY, SVGEGT. The CDR3 contains 13 residues. CDR3 bases: TGTGCCAGCAGCCCAAAGGGGGCCTTTGGCTACACCTTC. This sequence encodes CASSPKGAFGYTF.

The rearrangement joins TRBV7-2 to TRBJ2-7; TRBD2 matches at 8 bases. The trim removed 5 bases at V and 1 base at J, leaving 10 bases unmatched. Per the germline V gene, CDR1 is SGHTA and CDR2 is FQGNSA. The CDR3 length is 16 residues. The CDR3, as DNA: TGTGCCAGCAGCCCCTCCTCGGGGGGGATTTCCTACGAGCAGTACTTC. Protein sequence: CASSPSSGGISYEQYF.

The V call is TRBV2, the J call TRBJ2-1, with D tentatively TRBD1 (5 bases). The V and J ends lost 4 bases and 5 bases respectively, with 9 bases between them. The CDR3 sequence is 13 residues long. In germline, CDR1 is SNHLY, CDR2 FYNNEI. The CDR3: CASSGTLNNEQFF. The CDR3 coding sequence is TGTGCCAGCAGTGGGACACTCAACAATGAGCAGTTCTTC.

V and J are TRBV19 and TRBJ1-5; 9 nucleotides align to TRBD1. The V gene's germline CDR1 is LNHDA and CDR2 SQIVND (reference sequence). This CDR3 contains 16 residues. The ends lost 6 bases at V and 7 bases at J; junction bases unmatched: 13. The CDR3 region has the DNA TGTGCCAGTAGCGCGTCAGGGACAGGGAAGTTGCAGCCCCAGCATTTT. It is translated as CASSASGTGKLQPQHF.

The CDR3 sequence: CASSIGGGTEAFF. CDR3 coding DNA: TGTGCCAGTAGTATAGGGGGGGGCACTGAAGCTTTCTTT. The chain joins TRBV19 to TRBJ1-1; D may be TRBD1 (5 bases). V was clipped by 1 base and J by 4 bases, with 7 bases between them. Germline V CDR1 and CDR2: LNHDA, SQIVND (reference sequence). CDR3 length: 13 amino acids.

The chain has TRBV3-1 (or the pseudogene TRBV3-2) and TRBJ2-1, with 9 bases identical to TRBD2. This CDR3 comprises 19 residues. Looked up from germline, CDR1 is LGHDT and CDR2 is YNNKEL (reference sequence). J was trimmed by 5 bases and V by 0 bases; bases with no gene match: 14. CDR3 in DNA: TGTGCCAGCAGCCAAGAAAAGCGGGGGGCGGTTGTCCTCCACAATGAGCAGTTCTTC. It translates to CASSQEKRGAVVLHNEQFF.

The rearrangement uses TRBV12-3 or TRBV12-4 and TRBJ2-3; D gene ambiguous. The CDR3 length is 12 residues. Between the trimmed V and J ends, which lost 2 bases and 4 bases, there was a span of 4 bases. The CDR3 loop reads CASSLSPDTQYF. For the CDR3, the DNA is TGTGCCAGCAGTTTAAGCCCAGATACGCAGTATTTT.

This chain uses TRBV7-8 with TRBJ1-1; D is unclear. The ends were cut back, 6 bases at V and 3 bases at J, with 11 bases in the middle. In germline, CDR1 is SGHVS, CDR2 FQNEAQ. CDR3 length: 13 residues. CDR3 residues: CASSTTADTEAFF. CDR3 coding DNA: TGTGCCAGCAGTACTACAGCGGACACTGAAGCTTTCTTT.

This clone showed up just a few times. This sequence joins TRBV7-9 and TRBJ2-1; weak D call: TRBD2 (6 bases). Trimming removed 3 bases from V and 6 bases from J, with 15 bases in between. Germline V gene data show CDR1 as SEHNR and CDR2 as FQNEAQ (reference sequence). The CDR3 has 15 residues. In nucleotides, the CDR3 is TGTGCCAGCAGCTTGGGGGGACCCATAGGCAATGAGCAGTTCTTC. It specifies CASSLGGPIGNEQFF.

This clone was seen just once. This chain joins TRBV3-1 (or the pseudogene TRBV3-2) and TRBJ1-2; maybe TRBD1 (6 bases). The CDR3 length is 12 residues. Trimming removed 5 bases at V and 7 bases at J, with 11 bases between. Germline CDR1 LGHDT, CDR2 YNNKEL (reference sequence). CDR3 region: CASSAQGSGYTF. As DNA, the CDR3 is TGTGCCAGCAGCGCACAGGGAAGTGGCTACACCTTC.

The gene calls are TRBV15 and TRBJ2-1; D unclear. Looked up from germline, CDR1 is LNHNV and CDR2 is YYDKDF (reference sequence). The CDR3 contains 15 residues. V was clipped by 0 bases and J by 3 bases, with 9 bases between them. The CDR3 here is CATSRDRLGYNEQFF. CDR3 sequence (DNA): TGTGCCACCAGCAGAGACAGGTTGGGCTACAATGAGCAGTTCTTC.

Only a few counts were recorded for this clone. The rearrangement links TRBV4-2 to TRBJ1-4; D gene uncertain. V gave up 5 bases and J gave up 2 bases, with 12 bases separating them. Germline CDR1 is LGHNA and CDR2 is YNFKEQ. This CDR3 is built from 15 residues. The CDR3 spells CASSEWGGTNEKLFF. CDR3 in DNA: TGTGCCAGCAGCGAATGGGGAGGCACTAATGAAAAACTGTTTTTT.

The chain employs TRBV3-1 (or the pseudogene TRBV3-2) and TRBJ2-1; 8 nucleotides line up with TRBD2. The J segment lost 8 bases and the V segment lost 1 base, leaving 7 bases of the junction unmatched. The germline V gene encodes CDR1 LGHDT and CDR2 YNNKEL (reference sequence). The CDR3 consists of 15 residues. DNA for the CDR3: TGTGCCAGCAGCCAAGGCCCCACTAGCGGCCATGAGCAGTTCTTC. Translation gives CASSQGPTSGHEQFF.

The gene calls are TRBV7-3 and TRBJ2-3, with D unclear. The CDR3 runs to 15 residues. Trimming shortened V by 4 bases and J by 3 bases, and 14 bases separated the two germline ends. The germline V gene has CDR1 SGHTA and CDR2 FQGTGA. Here the CDR3 reads CASSSLPGQTDTQYF. The CDR3 bases are TGTGCCAGCAGCTCTCTGCCGGGTCAAACAGATACGCAGTATTTT.

CDR3 amino acids: CASSEYRGAISMNTEAFF. The CDR3 region has the DNA TGTGCCAGCAGTGAATATCGGGGGGCGATCAGTATGAACACTGAAGCTTTCTTT. V gene TRBV6-1 combines with J gene TRBJ1-1; D might be TRBD1 (6 bases). Germline-derived CDR1 and CDR2 are MNHNS and SASEGT. Trimming stripped 2 bases from V and 0 bases from J, with 19 bases between. This CDR3 region has 18 residues.

The chain uses TRBV27 and TRBJ2-2, with 8 bases lining up with TRBD2. The germline V gene has CDR1 MNHEY and CDR2 SMNVEV (reference sequence). The CDR3 totals 15 residues. The junction had 4 bases not matched to a gene; V was cut back by 4 bases and J by 3 bases. The CDR3 nucleotides read TGTGCCAGCAGTTCGCGGGAGGCCTACACCGGGGAGCTGTTTTTT. Encoded protein: CASSSREAYTGELFF.